The clone carrying this T cell receptor (beta chain) appeared a few times. Its specificity is unknown. The record originates from a study of T cell responses to AZD1222 COVID-19 vaccine. This CDR3 has 17 amino acids. Points from the study as a whole: Donors, mostly white British, included more females; clonal diversity was possibly underestimated. Just five or six AZD1222 recipients were seropositive at baseline. Spike-specific TCR breadth and depth grew following two AZD1222 doses. Targeting of unmutated variant regions was reportedly seen in nearly half of spike-specific TCRs.

Sequenced by immunoSEQ multiplex PCR; TCRdb stores in-frame clones only, minus some. The table records about 150,000 clones, around nine tenths of them present only once. Here the sequenced sample was peripheral blood, taken 28 days after the second AZD1222 dose. The V gene is TRBV21-1, the J gene TRBJ1-4. TRBV21-1 is marked as a pseudogene. This TCR derives from an adult who received the AZD1222 COVID-19 vaccine. For the CDR3, the DNA is TGTGCCAGCAGCAAACGGGGCCGACCCCCAACTAATGAAAAACTGTTTTTT. This codes for CASSKRGRPPTNEKLFF.